The clone carrying this TCR beta chain was recorded only once. The junction differs from germline at one of its ends, possibly a read error. The CDR3 extends over 14 amino acids. Germline V gives CDR1 SGHTA, CDR2 FQGNSA. Libraries were prepared by immunoSEQ multiplex PCR; TCRdb keeps only in-frame clonotypes and omits some of them. Of around 24,000 clones listed, roughly 87% were seen once; the top ten hold 25% to 30%. The data were taken from a study of T cells in localized non-small cell lung cancer. Material: peripheral blood, obtained before any cancer treatment. The receptor was derived from a male donor aged 60 or over with stage I squamous cell lung carcinoma. This sequence joins TRBV7-2 and TRBJ1-4; the D is unclear. The CDR3 reads CASSFGGINGKLFF. The CDR3 coding sequence is TGTGCCAGCAGCTTCGGAGGAATTAATGGAAAACTGTTTTTT.